This is a list of T cell receptor beta chains from one sample in a study of blood T cell repertoires in COVID-19. Method: immunoSEQ multiplex PCR; TCRdb's copy keeps in-frame clones and lacks some. The sample has 200,000 or so clones, roughly 84% seen once; the top ten hold about 10%. The sequenced sample consisted of peripheral blood. The receptor set was obtained from a woman older than 75 with COVID-19, enrolled during active disease. The CDR3 runs from the conserved cysteine through the conserved F or W. Each record gives: V gene, clone size, D gene, J gene, CDR3 protein, CDR3 DNA. D genes are given only for firm matches. Not every row has a clone size; where given, it reads once, few, many or a size class.

>TRBV12-3/TRBV12-4|.|.|TRBJ1-2
CASNFDRLYGYTF
TGTGCCAGCAACTTCGACAGACTCTATGGCTACACCTTC
>TRBV15|.|TRBD1|TRBJ1-5
CATSSRQGYQPQHF
TGTGCCACCAGCAGTAGACAGGGGTATCAGCCCCAGCATTTT
>TRBV10-3|.|TRBD2|TRBJ2-2
CAISELAGGYANTGELFF
TGTGCCATCAGTGAGCTAGCGGGGGGGTACGCGAACACCGGGGAGCTGTTTTTT
>TRBV7-2|.|TRBD1|TRBJ2-3
CASSLGQGPDTQYF
TGTGCCAGCAGCTTGGGACAGGGTCCCGATACGCAGTATTTT
>TRBV7-2|.|TRBD2|TRBJ2-3
CASSLPGGGTDTQYF
TGTGCCAGCAGCTTACCCGGGGGGGGCACAGATACGCAGTATTTT
>TRBV5-1|.|TRBD2|TRBJ2-3
CASSQGLAGRGYTQYF
TGCGCCAGCAGCCAGGGACTAGCGGGGCGGGGGTATACGCAGTATTTT
>TRBV7-3|.|.|TRBJ1-6
CASSLTLKRPLHF
TGTGCCAGCAGCTTAACCCTGAAGAGACCCCTCCACTTT
>TRBV6-1|.|.|TRBJ2-1
CASSESRGDNEQFF
TGTGCCAGCAGTGAATCGCGGGGTGACAATGAGCAGTTCTTC
>TRBV6-5|.|TRBD1|TRBJ2-4
CASRGTALAKNIQYF
TGTGCCAGCAGGGGGACAGCATTAGCCAAAAACATTCAGTACTTC
>TRBV6-5|once|TRBD2|TRBJ2-1
CASGLTSGGYNEQFF
TGTGCCAGCGGCTTGACTAGCGGGGGCTACAATGAGCAGTTCTTC
>TRBV5-8|.|TRBD1|TRBJ1-4
CASSQGQINEKLFF
TGTGCCAGCAGCCAGGGACAGATAAATGAAAAACTGTTTTTT
>TRBV19|.|.|TRBJ1-2
CASSIGAIDYGYTF
TGTGCCAGTAGTATCGGAGCGATTGACTATGGCTACACCTTC
>TRBV3-1/TRBV3-2|.|TRBD1|TRBJ1-2
CASSDRDPARGYTF
TGTGCCAGCAGTGACAGGGACCCCGCTAGAGGCTACACCTTC
>TRBV27|.|.|TRBJ1-1
CASSLGAREAAFF
TGTGCCAGCAGTTTGGGGGCCAGAGAGGCGGCTTTCTTT
>TRBV4-1|.|.|TRBJ1-2
CASSQEGSGYYGYTF
TGCGCCAGCAGCCAAGAGGGTAGCGGATACTATGGCTACACCTTC
>TRBV5-1|.|.|TRBJ1-1
CASSRYQGNTEAFF
TGCGCCAGCAGCAGATACCAGGGGAACACTGAAGCTTTCTTT
>TRBV18|.|TRBD1|TRBJ1-5
CASSPDRGGNQPQHF
TGTGCCAGCTCACCCGACAGGGGCGGCAATCAGCCCCAGCATTTT